This T cell receptor (beta chain) was identified during a study of cytomegalovirus exposure and HLA in healthy donors. Whole-study context: The approximately 130 validation repertoires matched the roughly 670 first-cohort repertoires in platform, a later analysis reported. Points from the study as a whole: The study labeled 170 or so TCR beta chains cytomegalovirus-associated. The dataset shows that most TCR sequences were rare, while some public TCRs occurred in many donors.

As regards this clone: Its antigen is unknown.

Here immunoSEQ multiplex PCR was the method, and the copy in TCRdb shows in-frame clones only, minus some. The table records around 150,000 clones, roughly 95% of them present only once. The V end was cut by 1 base, the J end by 5 bases, with 8 bases between. The CDR3 is 13 residues long. In germline, CDR1 is SGHRS, CDR2 YFSETQ. J is TRBJ2-3 and V is TRBV5-1, with a possible D match to TRBD2 (5 bases). Material: PBMCs. The TCR was taken from a woman between 18 and 29 years old in good health and CMV-seronegative. In DNA form, the CDR3 reads TGCGCCAGCAGCTTGCCACTAGGAGATACGCAGTATTTT. Its protein is CASSLPLGDTQYF.